This T cell receptor (beta chain) emerged from a study of OX40 agonist ivuxolimab in advanced cancers. Method: immunoSEQ multiplex PCR; TCRdb's copy keeps in-frame clones and lacks some. This sample has 30,000 to 40,000 clones, with 89% found just once. Germline lookup yields CDR1 SGHAT and CDR2 FQNNGV. Trimming pared 1 base from V and 4 bases from J, leaving 22 bases between. This CDR3 has 19 amino acids. The chain has TRBV11-2 and TRBJ2-2; D might be TRBD1 (6 bases). This receptor was identified in an adult with an advanced solid tumor such as melanoma, head and neck, liver or kidney cancer. The specimen was CD4+ or CD8+ T cells sorted from blood, collected in a trial of the OX40 agonist ivuxolimab. Written as DNA, the CDR3 is TGTGCCAGCAGCTTAGGTTTTGTGGGGCAGGGGCAGAGCACCGGGGAGCTGTTTTTT. The encoded protein is CASSLGFVGQGQSTGELFF.